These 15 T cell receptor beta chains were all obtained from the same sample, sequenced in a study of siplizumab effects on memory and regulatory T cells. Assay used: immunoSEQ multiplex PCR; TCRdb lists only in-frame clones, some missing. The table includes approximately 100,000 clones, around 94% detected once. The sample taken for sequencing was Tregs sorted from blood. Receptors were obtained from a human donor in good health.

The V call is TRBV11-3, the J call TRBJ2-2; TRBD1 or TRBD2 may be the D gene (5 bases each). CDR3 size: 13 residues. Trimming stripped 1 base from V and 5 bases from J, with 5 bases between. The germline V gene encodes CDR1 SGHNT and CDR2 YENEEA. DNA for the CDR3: TGTGCCAGCAGCTTAGGGGGGACCGGGGAGCTGTTTTTT. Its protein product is CASSLGGTGELFF.

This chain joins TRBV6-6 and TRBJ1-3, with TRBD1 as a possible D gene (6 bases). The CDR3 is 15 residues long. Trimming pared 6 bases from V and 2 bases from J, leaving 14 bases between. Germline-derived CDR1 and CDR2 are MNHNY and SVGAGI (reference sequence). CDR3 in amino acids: CASSQQGDTGNTIYF. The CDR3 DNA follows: TGTGCCAGCAGCCAACAGGGAGATACTGGAAACACCATATATTTT.

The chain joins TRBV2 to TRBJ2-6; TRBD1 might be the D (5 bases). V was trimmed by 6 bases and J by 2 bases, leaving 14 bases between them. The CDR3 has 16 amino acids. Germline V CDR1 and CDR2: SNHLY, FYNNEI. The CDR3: CASRDEGVPGANVLTF. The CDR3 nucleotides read TGTGCCAGCAGGGACGAAGGGGTTCCTGGGGCCAACGTCCTGACTTTC.

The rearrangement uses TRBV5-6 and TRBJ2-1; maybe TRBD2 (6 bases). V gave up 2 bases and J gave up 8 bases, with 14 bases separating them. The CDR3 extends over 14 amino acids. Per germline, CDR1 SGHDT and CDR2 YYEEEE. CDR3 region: CASSFHTSFDEQFF. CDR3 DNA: TGTGCCAGCAGCTTTCACACTAGCTTCGATGAGCAGTTCTTC. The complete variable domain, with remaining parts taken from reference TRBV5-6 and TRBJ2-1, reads DAGVTQSPTHLIKTRGQQVTLRCSPKSGHDTVSWYQQALGQGPQFIFQYYEEEERQRGNFPDRFSGHQFPNYSSELNVNALLLGDSALYLCASSFHTSFDEQFFGPGTRLTVL.

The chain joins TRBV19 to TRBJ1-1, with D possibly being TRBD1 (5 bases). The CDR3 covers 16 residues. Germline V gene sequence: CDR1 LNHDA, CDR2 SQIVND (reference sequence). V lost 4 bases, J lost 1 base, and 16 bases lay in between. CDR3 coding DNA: TGTGCCAGTAGTACCCTTCGGGGGTCGGGGAACACTGAAGCTTTCTTT. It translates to CASSTLRGSGNTEAFF.

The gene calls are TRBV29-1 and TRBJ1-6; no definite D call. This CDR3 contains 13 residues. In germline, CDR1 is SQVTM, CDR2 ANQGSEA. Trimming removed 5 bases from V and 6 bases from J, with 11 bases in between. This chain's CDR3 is CSVLTTLNSPLHF. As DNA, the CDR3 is TGCAGCGTTCTTACTACCCTTAATTCACCCCTCCACTTT.

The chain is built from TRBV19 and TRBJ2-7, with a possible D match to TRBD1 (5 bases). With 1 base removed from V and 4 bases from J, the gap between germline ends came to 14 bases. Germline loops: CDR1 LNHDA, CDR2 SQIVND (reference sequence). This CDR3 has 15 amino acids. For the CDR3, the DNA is TGTGCCAGTAGTATAGCAGGGATCGGGTTATACGAGCAGTACTTC. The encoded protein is CASSIAGIGLYEQYF.

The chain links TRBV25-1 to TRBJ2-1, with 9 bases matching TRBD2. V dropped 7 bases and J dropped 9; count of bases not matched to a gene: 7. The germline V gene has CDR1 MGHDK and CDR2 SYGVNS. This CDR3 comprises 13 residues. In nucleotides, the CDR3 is TGTGCCAGCATGGGCGGGAGGGTTGGTGAGCAGTTCTTC. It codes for CASMGGRVGEQFF.

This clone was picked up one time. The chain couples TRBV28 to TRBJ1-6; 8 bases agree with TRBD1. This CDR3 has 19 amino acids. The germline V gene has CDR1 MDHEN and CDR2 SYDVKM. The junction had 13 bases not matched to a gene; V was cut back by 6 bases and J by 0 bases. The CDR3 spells CASRNTGTGFTSYNSPLHF. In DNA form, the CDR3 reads TGTGCCAGCAGAAATACCGGGACAGGCTTTACCTCCTATAATTCACCCCTCCACTTT.

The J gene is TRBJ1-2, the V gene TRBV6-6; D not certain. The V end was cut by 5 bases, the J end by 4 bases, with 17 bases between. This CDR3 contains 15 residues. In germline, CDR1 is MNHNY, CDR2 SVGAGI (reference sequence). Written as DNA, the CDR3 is TGTGCCAGCAGTCCTCTCGCTTACAGCAGCTATGGCTACACCTTC. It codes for CASSPLAYSSYGYTF.

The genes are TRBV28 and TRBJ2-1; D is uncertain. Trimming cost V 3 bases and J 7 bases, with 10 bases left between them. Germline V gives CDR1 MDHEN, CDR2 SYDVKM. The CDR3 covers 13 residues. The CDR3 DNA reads TGTGCCAGCAGTTTTCCCAATAAAAATGAGCAGTTCTTC. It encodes CASSFPNKNEQFF.

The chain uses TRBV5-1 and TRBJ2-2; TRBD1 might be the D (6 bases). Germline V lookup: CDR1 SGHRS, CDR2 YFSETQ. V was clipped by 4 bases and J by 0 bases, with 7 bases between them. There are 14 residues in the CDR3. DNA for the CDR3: TGCGCCAGCAGCGGGACATCGAACACCGGGGAGCTGTTTTTT. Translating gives CASSGTSNTGELFF.

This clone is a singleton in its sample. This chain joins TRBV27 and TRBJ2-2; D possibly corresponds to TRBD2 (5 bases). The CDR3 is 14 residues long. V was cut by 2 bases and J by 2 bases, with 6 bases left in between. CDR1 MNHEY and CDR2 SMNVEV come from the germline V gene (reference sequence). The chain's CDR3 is CASSLGLNTGELFF. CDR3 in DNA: TGTGCCAGCAGTTTAGGACTCAACACCGGGGAGCTGTTTTTT.

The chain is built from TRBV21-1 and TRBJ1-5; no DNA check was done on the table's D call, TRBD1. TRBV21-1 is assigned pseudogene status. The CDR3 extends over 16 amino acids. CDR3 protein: CASSRPGTGINQPQHF. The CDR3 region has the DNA TGTGCCAGCAGCAGACCCGGGACAGGGATCAATCAGCCCCAGCATTTT.

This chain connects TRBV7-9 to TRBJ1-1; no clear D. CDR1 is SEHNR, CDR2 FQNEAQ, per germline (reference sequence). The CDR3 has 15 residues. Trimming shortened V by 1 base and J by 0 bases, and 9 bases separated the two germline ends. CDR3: CASSLGAGLNTEAFF. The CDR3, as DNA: TGTGCCAGCAGCTTAGGGGCAGGACTGAACACTGAAGCTTTCTTT.